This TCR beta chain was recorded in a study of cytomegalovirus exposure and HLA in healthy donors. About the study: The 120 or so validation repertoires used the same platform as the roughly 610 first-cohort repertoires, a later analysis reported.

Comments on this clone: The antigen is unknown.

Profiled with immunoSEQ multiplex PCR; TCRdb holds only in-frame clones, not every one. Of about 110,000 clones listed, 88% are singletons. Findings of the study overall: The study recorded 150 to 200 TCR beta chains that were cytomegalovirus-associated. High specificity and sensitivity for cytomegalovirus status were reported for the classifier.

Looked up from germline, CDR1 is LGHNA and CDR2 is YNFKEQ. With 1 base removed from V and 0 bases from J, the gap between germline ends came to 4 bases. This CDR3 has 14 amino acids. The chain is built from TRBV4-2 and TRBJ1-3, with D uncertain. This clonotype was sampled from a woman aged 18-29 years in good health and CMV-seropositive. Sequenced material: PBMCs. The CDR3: CASSQASSGNTIYF. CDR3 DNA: TGTGCCAGCAGCCAAGCCAGCTCTGGAAACACCATATATTTT.